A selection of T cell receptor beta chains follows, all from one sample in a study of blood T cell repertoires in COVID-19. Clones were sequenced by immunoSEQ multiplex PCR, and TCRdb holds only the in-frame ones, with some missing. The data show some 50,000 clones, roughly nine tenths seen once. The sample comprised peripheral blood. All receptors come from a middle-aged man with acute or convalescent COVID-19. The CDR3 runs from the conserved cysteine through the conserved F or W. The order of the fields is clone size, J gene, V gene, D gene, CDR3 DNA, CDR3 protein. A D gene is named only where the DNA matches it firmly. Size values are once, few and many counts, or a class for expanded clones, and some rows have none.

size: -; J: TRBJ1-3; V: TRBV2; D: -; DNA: TGTGCCAGCACGAGGTCGGGGGCTGGAAACACCATATATTTT; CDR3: CASTRSGAGNTIYF
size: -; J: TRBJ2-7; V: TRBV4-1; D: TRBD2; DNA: TGCGCCAGCAGCCAAGGGCTAGCGGGAACATACGAGCAGTACTTC; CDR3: CASSQGLAGTYEQYF
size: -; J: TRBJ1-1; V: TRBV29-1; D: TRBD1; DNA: TGCAGCGTTGAAATAGGGGGCGGAAACACTGAAGCTTTCTTT; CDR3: CSVEIGGGNTEAFF
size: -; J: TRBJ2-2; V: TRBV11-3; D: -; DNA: TGTGCCAGCAGCGCCCGCGGAAGCTCGACCGGGGAGCTGTTTTTT; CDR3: CASSARGSSTGELFF
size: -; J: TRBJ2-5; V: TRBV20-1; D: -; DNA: TGCAGTGCTAGTAACAGACAGGAGACCCAGTACTTC; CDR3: CSASNRQETQYF
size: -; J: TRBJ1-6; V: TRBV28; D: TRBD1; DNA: TGTGCCAGCAGTTATAAGAGGGGGCAAGGCAATTCACCCCTCCACTTT; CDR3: CASSYKRGQGNSPLHF
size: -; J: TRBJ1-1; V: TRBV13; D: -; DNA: TGTGCCAGCAGCTTAGGCCTAAGGGGGGGAGGCACTGAAGCTTTCTTT; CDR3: CASSLGLRGGGTEAFF
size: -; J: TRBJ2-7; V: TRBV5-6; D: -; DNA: TGTGCCAGCAGCTTGAAGGTGACAACCAGAGGGTACGAGCAGTACTTC; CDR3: CASSLKVTTRGYEQYF
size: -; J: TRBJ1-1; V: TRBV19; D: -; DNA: TGTGCCAGTAAACAGACGGTGAACACTGAAGCTTTCTTT; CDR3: CASKQTVNTEAFF
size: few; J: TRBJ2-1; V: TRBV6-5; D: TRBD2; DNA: TGTGCCAGCAGTACAAGCGGGAGTAGGGACAATGAGCAGTTCTTC; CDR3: CASSTSGSRDNEQFF
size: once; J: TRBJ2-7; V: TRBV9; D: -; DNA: TGTGCCAGCAGCGCCACAGGGTTAGGAGAGCAGTACTTC; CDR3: CASSATGLGEQYF
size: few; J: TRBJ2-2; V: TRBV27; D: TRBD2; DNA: TGTGCCAGCAGTTTAGGGCTAGCGGGAGGGACCGGATCCGGGGAGCTGTTTTTT; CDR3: CASSLGLAGGTGSGELFF
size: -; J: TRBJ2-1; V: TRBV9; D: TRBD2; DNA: TGTGCCAGCAGCGAGGGGACTAGCGGGGTATCATACAATGAGCAGTTCTTC; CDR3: CASSEGTSGVSYNEQFF
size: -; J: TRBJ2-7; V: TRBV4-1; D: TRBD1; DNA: TGCGCCAGCAGTCTCGAAGGGACAGGGGGCACCTACGAGCAGTACTTC; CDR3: CASSLEGTGGTYEQYF
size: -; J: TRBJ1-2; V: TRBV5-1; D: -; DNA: TGCGCCAGCAGCCCAAGGAGGGGCGCCTATGGCTACACCTTC; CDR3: CASSPRRGAYGYTF
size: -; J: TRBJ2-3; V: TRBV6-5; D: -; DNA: TGTGCCAGCAGTTATGAGCGTTTCCGAGATACGCAGTATTTT; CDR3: CASSYERFRDTQYF
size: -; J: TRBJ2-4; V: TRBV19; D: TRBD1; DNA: TGTGCCGGCAGACAGGGCAACATTCAGTACTTC; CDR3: CAGRQGNIQYF
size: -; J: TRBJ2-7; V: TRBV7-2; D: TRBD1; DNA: TGTGCCAGCAGCTTCGGACAGGGCTGGAGTTCCTACGAGCAGTACTTC; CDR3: CASSFGQGWSSYEQYF
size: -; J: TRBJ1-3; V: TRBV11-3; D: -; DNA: TGTGCCAGCAGCTCGGGACTGGGAAACACCATATATTTT; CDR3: CASSSGLGNTIYF
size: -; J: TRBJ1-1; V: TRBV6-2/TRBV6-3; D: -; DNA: TGTGCCAGCAGTTACTCGTTGGGGGCCTCGGTGAACACTGAAGCTTTCTTT; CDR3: CASSYSLGASVNTEAFF
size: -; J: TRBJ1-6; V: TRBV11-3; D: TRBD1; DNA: TGTGCCAGCAGCATGGACAGGGTAAATTCACCCCTCCACTTT; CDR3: CASSMDRVNSPLHF
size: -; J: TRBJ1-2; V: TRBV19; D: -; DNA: TGTGCCAGTAGCCAGGGACTCTATGGCTACACCTTC; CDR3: CASSQGLYGYTF
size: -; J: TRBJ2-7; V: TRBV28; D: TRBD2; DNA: TGTGCCAGCACCGGGGGGACTAGGATTTACGAGCAGTACTTC; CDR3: CASTGGTRIYEQYF
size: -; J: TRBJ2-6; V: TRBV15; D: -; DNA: TGTGCCACCAGCAGAGCGGGTCCTGGGGCCAACGTCCTGACTTTC; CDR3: CATSRAGPGANVLTF
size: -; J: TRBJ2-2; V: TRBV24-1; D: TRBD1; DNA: TGTGCCACCAGTGAGCCTGGGACAGTGACCGGGGAGCTGTTTTTT; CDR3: CATSEPGTVTGELFF
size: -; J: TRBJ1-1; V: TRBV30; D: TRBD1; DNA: TGTGCCTGGAGCTGGACAGGCATGAACACTGAAGCTTTCTTT; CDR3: CAWSWTGMNTEAFF
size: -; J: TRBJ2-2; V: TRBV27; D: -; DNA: TGTGCCAGCAGTTTATGGGGGGGGCGGAAGTTTACCGGGGAGCTGTTTTTT; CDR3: CASSLWGGRKFTGELFF
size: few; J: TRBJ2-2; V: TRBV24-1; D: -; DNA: TGTGCCACCAGTGACCCCGACAGGGAGGCCGGGGAGCTGTTTTTT; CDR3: CATSDPDREAGELFF
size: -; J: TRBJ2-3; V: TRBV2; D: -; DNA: TGTGCCAGATATTCTGAGCGGAGATCCACAGATACGCAGTATTTT; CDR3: CARYSERRSTDTQYF
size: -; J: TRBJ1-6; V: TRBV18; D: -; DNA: TGTGCCAGCTCAGATCAGAAACCTAATTCACCCCTCCACTTT; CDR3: CASSDQKPNSPLHF
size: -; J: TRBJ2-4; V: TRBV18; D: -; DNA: TGTGCCAGCTCACCGTTCGGCGCGAGGGATCGTGCCAAAAACATTCAGTACTTC; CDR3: CASSPFGARDRAKNIQYF
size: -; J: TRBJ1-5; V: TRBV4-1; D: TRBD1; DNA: TGCGCCAGCAGCGACGCCGGGACAGCCTATCAGCCCCAGCATTTT; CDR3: CASSDAGTAYQPQHF
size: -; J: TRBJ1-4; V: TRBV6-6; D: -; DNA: TGTGCCAGCAGTACCCAGGAGGCGGCTAATGAAAAACTGTTTTTT; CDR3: CASSTQEAANEKLFF
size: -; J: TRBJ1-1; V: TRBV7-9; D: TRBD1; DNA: TGTGCCAGCAGCTGGTCCACAGGGGGCACTGAAGCTTTCTTT; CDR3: CASSWSTGGTEAFF
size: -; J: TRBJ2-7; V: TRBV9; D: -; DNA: TGTGCCAGCAGCGCCCAGGGTAGCGGCGTTTACGAGCAGTACTTC; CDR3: CASSAQGSGVYEQYF
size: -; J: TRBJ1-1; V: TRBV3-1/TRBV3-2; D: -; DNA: TGTGCCAGCAGCCAAGCCCAGGGCTATTCGAACACTGAAGCTTTCTTT; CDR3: CASSQAQGYSNTEAFF
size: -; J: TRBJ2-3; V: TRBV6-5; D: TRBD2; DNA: TGTGCCAGCAGTCCGACTAGCGGGAAATTAGATACGCAGTATTTT; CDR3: CASSPTSGKLDTQYF
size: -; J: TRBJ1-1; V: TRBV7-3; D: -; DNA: TGTGCCAGCAGCTTCACGGCAGGGTATTTTATGGACACTGAAGCTTTCTTT; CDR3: CASSFTAGYFMDTEAFF
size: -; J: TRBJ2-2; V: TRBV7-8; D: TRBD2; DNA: TGTGCCAGCAGCCGTACCGGGACTAGCGGGAGAGTCTACACCGGGGAGCTGTTTTTT; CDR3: CASSRTGTSGRVYTGELFF
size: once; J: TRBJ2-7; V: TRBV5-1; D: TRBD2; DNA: TGCGCCAGCCGAGCTTGGGGGACTAGCGTGAAATTGAGCTCCTACGAGCAGTACTTC; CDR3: CASRAWGTSVKLSSYEQYF
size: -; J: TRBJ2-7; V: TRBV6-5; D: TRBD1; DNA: TGTGCCAGCAGTTACACGACAGGGGTGAGGGAGCAGTACTTC; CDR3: CASSYTTGVREQYF
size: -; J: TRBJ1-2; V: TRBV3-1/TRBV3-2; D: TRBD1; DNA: TGTGCCAGCAGCCCGACAGGGGGTAACTATGGCTACACCTTC; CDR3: CASSPTGGNYGYTF
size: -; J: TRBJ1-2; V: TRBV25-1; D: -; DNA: TGTGCCAGCAGTAAAGCGACCGCCCTTGGCTATGGCTACACCTTC; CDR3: CASSKATALGYGYTF
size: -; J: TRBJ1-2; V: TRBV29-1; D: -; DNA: TGCAGCGTTGGTGGAGGGGAGGTTGGCTACACCTTC; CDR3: CSVGGGEVGYTF
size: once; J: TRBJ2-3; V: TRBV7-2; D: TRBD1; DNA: TGTGCCAGCAGCGGTCCCGGGACAGGGGGCCTCGTTACGCAGTATTTT; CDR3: CASSGPGTGGLVTQYF
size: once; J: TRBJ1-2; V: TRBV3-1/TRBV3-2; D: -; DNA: TGTGCCAGCAGCCACTTAACCAGACACCGGCCCTATGGCTACACCTTC; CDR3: CASSHLTRHRPYGYTF
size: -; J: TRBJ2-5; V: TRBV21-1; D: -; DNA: TGTGCCAGCAGCAAGCATTACATAATCCAAGAGACCCAGTACTTC; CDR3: CASSKHYIIQETQYF
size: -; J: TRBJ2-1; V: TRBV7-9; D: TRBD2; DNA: TGTGCCAGCAGCCGGGAGGGCGGGAGTCACAATGAGCAGTTCTTC; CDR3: CASSREGGSHNEQFF
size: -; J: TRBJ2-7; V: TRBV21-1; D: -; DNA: TGTGCCAGCAGCAGGGTGACAGGGCATTGGGACGAGCAGTACTTC; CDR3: CASSRVTGHWDEQYF
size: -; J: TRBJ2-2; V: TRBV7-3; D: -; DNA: TGTGCCAGCAGCTTAGATTACCACACGAACACCGGGGAGCTGTTTTTT; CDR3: CASSLDYHTNTGELFF
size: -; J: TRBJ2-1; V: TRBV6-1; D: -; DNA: TGTGCCAGCAGTGCACTCCCTTCTTCCCGGTCCAATGAGCAGTTCTTC; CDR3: CASSALPSSRSNEQFF